This T cell receptor beta chain was identified during a study of cytomegalovirus exposure and HLA in healthy donors. Here immunoSEQ multiplex PCR was the method, and the copy in TCRdb shows in-frame clones only, minus some. Counted here are roughly 300,000 clones, about nine tenths occurring once; the ten biggest clones make up approximately 1.1%. The approximately 120-subject validation cohort, separate from the 666-subject first cohort, included the donors. A word on this clone: Its antigen is not identified.

General study results and limits: Researchers counted around 180 TCR beta chains as cytomegalovirus-associated.

The germline V gene has CDR1 MNHNY and CDR2 SVGAGI (reference sequence). The CDR3 consists of 14 residues. The V and J ends lost 2 bases and 8 bases respectively, with 13 bases between them. Input material: PBMCs. The V and J genes are TRBV6-6 and TRBJ2-1; tentative D call: TRBD1 (6 bases). This TCR was recovered from a woman in her 30s in good health and CMV-seropositive. This chain's CDR3 is CASSYRGIHDEQFF. CDR3 bases: TGTGCCAGCAGTTACAGGGGGATCCACGATGAGCAGTTCTTC.